A single sample is the source of the 11 T cell receptor beta chains below, sequenced in a study of T cell responses to AZD1222 COVID-19 vaccine. The data were produced by immunoSEQ multiplex PCR, yet TCRdb's version contains in-frame clones alone and is incomplete. The sample yields 80,000 or so clones, about three quarters seen once. The sequences come from peripheral blood, collected 28 days after the second dose of the MenACWY control vaccine. The receptors were gathered from an adult who received the MenACWY meningococcal vaccine as a control.

The CDR3 spells CASSRSHREGQPQHF. In DNA, the CDR3 is TGTGCCAGTAGCCGAAGTCACAGGGAAGGTCAGCCCCAGCATTTT. The chain couples TRBV19 to TRBJ1-5, with D perhaps TRBD1 (6 bases). V was pared by 6 bases and J by 6 bases, with 18 bases between. This CDR3 is built from 15 residues. The germline gives CDR1 LNHDA, CDR2 SQIVND (reference sequence). The entire variable domain, with the rest obtained from reference TRBV19 and TRBJ1-5, is as follows: DGGITQSPKYLFRKEGQNVTLSCEQNLNHDAMYWYRQDPGQGLRLIYYSQIVNDFQKGDIAEGYSVSREKKESFPLTVTSAQKNPTAFYLCASSRSHREGQPQHFGDGTRLSIL.

This clone has more than one count but fewer than ten. This chain joins TRBV6-5 and TRBJ1-2, with a weak D call TRBD1 (6 bases). V lost 10 bases and J lost 7, with 19 bases in between. Germline V gene data show CDR1 as MNHEY and CDR2 as SVGAGI. The CDR3 length is 13 residues. CDR3 residues: CATSSRGGRGYTF. CDR3 in DNA: TGTGCCACTTCTTCGAGGGGGGGTCGTGGCTACACCTTC.

In this sample, this clone turned up once. The chain is built from TRBV28 and TRBJ2-1; 7 bases line up with TRBD2. The V gene end was trimmed by 8 bases and the J gene end by 0 bases; junction bases not matched to a gene: 7. CDR3 length equals 15 residues. Germline V CDR1 and CDR2: MDHEN, SYDVKM. The CDR3 spells CASYGLGLSYNEQFF. The CDR3 coding sequence is TGTGCCAGCTATGGACTAGGACTCTCCTACAATGAGCAGTTCTTC.

The chain combines TRBV6-5 with TRBJ2-5; no clear D gene. This CDR3 is built from 11 residues. The germline gives CDR1 MNHEY, CDR2 SVGAGI. Trimming left V 2 bases short and J 4 bases short, with 2 bases between. CDR3 nucleotide sequence: TGTGCCAGCAGTTACGGAGAGACCCAGTACTTC. Translating it yields CASSYGETQYF.

This clone came up a few times. The V call is TRBV7-3, the J call TRBJ1-1; D gene uncertain. The CDR3 has 13 amino acids. The germline CDR1 and CDR2 sequences are SGHTA and FQGTGA. V was trimmed by 3 bases and J by 0 bases, leaving 5 bases between them. CDR3 region: CASSLYVNTEAFF. The DNA of the CDR3 is TGTGCCAGCAGCTTGTACGTGAACACTGAAGCTTTCTTT.

V gene TRBV18 combines with J gene TRBJ2-1, with a tentative D call TRBD2 (5 bases). Germline lookup yields CDR1 KGHSH and CDR2 LQKENI. Trimming stripped 7 bases from V and 2 bases from J, with 15 bases between. This CDR3 comprises 15 residues. Here the CDR3 DNA reads TGTGCCAGCTTAAGGGAGCCGTCGGCCTACAATGAGCAGTTCTTC. Residues: CASLREPSAYNEQFF.

This chain joins TRBV2 and TRBJ1-1, with unresolved D. V lost 5 bases to trimming and J lost 0 bases, with 10 bases between them. The CDR3 covers 14 residues. Germline V gene sequence: CDR1 SNHLY, CDR2 FYNNEI. In nucleotides, the CDR3 is TGTGCCAGCAGTCCCGACGGGGTGAACACTGAAGCTTTCTTT. This encodes CASSPDGVNTEAFF.

The chain joins TRBV4-2 to TRBJ1-1; no clear D. The CDR3 length is 14 residues. Trimming left V 0 bases short and J 1 base short, with 6 bases between. Germline V lookup: CDR1 LGHNA, CDR2 YNFKEQ. CDR3 amino acids: CASSQDSRNTEAFF. CDR3 DNA sequence: TGTGCCAGCAGCCAAGATTCGCGGAACACTGAAGCTTTCTTT.

The rearrangement uses TRBV7-2 and TRBJ2-5; the match to TRBD2 covers 9 bases. CDR3 length: 14 residues. The ends lost 2 bases at V and 3 bases at J; junction bases unmatched: 1. Germline CDR1 SGHTA, CDR2 FQGNSA. The CDR3 protein is CASSLRTSEETQYF. The CDR3 nucleotides are TGTGCCAGCAGCTTACGGACTAGCGAAGAGACCCAGTACTTC.

This clone was seen more than once but under ten times. The chain is built from TRBV5-1 and TRBJ2-2; the match to TRBD2 covers 9 bases. CDR1 SGHRS and CDR2 YFSETQ come from the germline V gene. CDR3 length: 15 residues. J was trimmed by 6 bases and V by 4 bases; bases with no gene match: 7. The CDR3 nucleotides are TGCGCCAGCAGCCGTGCGGGAGGGGTGGCCGGGGAGCTGTTTTTT. This sequence encodes CASSRAGGVAGELFF. The full variable domain, in which reference TRBV5-1 and TRBJ2-2 provide the parts outside the CDR3, is KAGVTQTPRYLIKTRGQQVTLSCSPISGHRSVSWYQQTPGQGLQFLFEYFSETQRNKGNFPGRFSGRQFSNSRSEMNVSTLELGDSALYLCASSRAGGVAGELFFGEGSRLTVL.

A few counts support this clone. The CDR3: CASREFPDRGQDEQFF. The CDR3 nucleotides are TGTGCCAGCAGGGAGTTTCCGGACAGGGGGCAAGATGAGCAGTTCTTC. The chain couples TRBV2 to TRBJ2-1, with 11 bases fitting TRBD1. CDR1 and CDR2 (germline): SNHLY, FYNNEI. This CDR3 region has 16 residues. J was trimmed by 8 bases and V by 6 bases; bases with no gene match: 12.